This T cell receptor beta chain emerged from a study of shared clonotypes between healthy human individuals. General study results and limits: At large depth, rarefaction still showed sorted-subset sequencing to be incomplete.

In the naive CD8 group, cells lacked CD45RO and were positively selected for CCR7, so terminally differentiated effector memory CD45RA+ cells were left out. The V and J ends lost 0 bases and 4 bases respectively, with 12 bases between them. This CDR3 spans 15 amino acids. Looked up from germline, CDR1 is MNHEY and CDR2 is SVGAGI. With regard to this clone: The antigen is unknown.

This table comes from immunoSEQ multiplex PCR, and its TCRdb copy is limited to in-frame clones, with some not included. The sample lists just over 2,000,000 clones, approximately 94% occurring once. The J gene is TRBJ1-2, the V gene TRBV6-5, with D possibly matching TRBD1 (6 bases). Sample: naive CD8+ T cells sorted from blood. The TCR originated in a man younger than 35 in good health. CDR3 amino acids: CASSYSVGGFYGYTF. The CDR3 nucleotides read TGTGCCAGCAGTTACTCGGTCGGGGGCTTCTATGGCTACACCTTC.